This T cell receptor beta chain is drawn from a study of cytomegalovirus exposure and HLA in healthy donors (dated by TCRdb to about 2017). For context, the study as a whole: An earlier analysis of 587 of the donors reported 250 to 300 Gb of sequence data and 90 million to 120 million unique TCR beta sequences obtained from approximately 180 million T cells. An early release that covered about 600 HLA-typed donors contained approximately 300 gigabases of sequencing data and tens of millions of unique TCR sequences. Of the roughly 390 genotyped donors, around 81% fell in the genetic ancestry cluster associated with self-reported Caucasian donors. The study was designed to test whether signatures of past pathogen exposure could be identified by cataloging public T cell receptors. The T cell repertoires of some 670 subjects were profiled by immunosequencing and related to cytomegalovirus serostatus. Along with the approximately 620-subject first cohort, a separate validation cohort of over a hundred different subjects was used. The study combined high-throughput TCR immunosequencing, statistical association of individual TCRs with disease status, and machine learning to predict cytomegalovirus infection status. In a later analysis, previously published TCR beta repertoires from 666 donors were re-analyzed and high-resolution HLA genotyping was added so that TCR occurrence patterns could be studied. The later analysis used no new phenotypic data to find candidate immune exposures, relying instead on TCR beta sequences and their occurrence across donors. To decide whether each TCR beta V gene segment behaved as functional or pseudogenic, an earlier analysis of approximately 600 of the donors relied on high-throughput TCR beta sequencing. Donor age, sex, ethnicity and CMV serostatus were collected together with the repertoire data. In a later genetic analysis, genome-wide SNP genotypes for about three fifths of the roughly 670 donors were used, and that subset was treated as a discovery cohort. Every discovery cohort repertoire had been produced on one sequencing platform. Class I and class II HLA loci were covered by the typing at four-digit resolution. The number of typed donors differed by locus: about 629-640 for A, B, C, DRB1 and DQB1; roughly 510 for DQA1; around 610 for DPA1; and roughly 450 for DPB1. Several DR-DQ haplotypes were handled as single units for association and clustering because linkage in the cohort was strong. Across roughly 420 genotyped donors of the cohort, an average of roughly 230,000 unique TCR beta nucleotide sequences per donor were sequenced, and approximately 17% of those sequences were non-productive.

V is clipped by 1 base and J by 5 bases, and the sequence between their germline boundaries is 20 bases long. From the cysteine through the phenylalanine, the CDR3 covers 17 amino acids. CDR3 DNA only is kept here, 51 bases in frame from base 1. CDR1 and CDR2 are drawn from the germline V gene: SNHLY, FYNNEI. The paper's findings and limits, for the study overall: Across donors, most TCR sequences were observed very rarely, whereas some public TCRs were present in many individuals. Because HLA typing was unavailable for some donors at each locus, only the typed subset was used in association tests. Assigning TCR associations to individual alleles was difficult when HLA alleles, especially DR and DQ, strongly co-occurred. In a later analysis, HLA-associated TCR beta chains were found to be more clonally expanded and to have lower generation probabilities than equally common non-associated chains. The earlier analysis of nearly 600 of the donors excluded 15 to 20 rarely observed V segments, including chromosome 9 orphons, because counts were too low. According to a later analysis, parvovirus B19, influenza, CMV and Epstein-Barr virus appeared linked to several top co-occurrence clusters. In a later analysis, most CMV-associated TCR beta chains were found to appear HLA-restricted, with HLA associations seemingly driven largely by CMV exposure. A later genetic analysis associated a missense DCLRE1C variant with V-gene and J-gene trimming of TCR beta chains, and an independent cohort replicated the association. A further reported finding was that TCR beta sequences accurately predicted the HLA-A and HLA-B alleles for most subjects in the first cohort. A later genetic analysis reported fewer N-insertions in productive TCRs among donors in an Asian-associated ancestry cluster than the approximately 670-donor mean. An earlier analysis of several hundred of the donors showed that most TCR beta V segments appeared in productive rearrangements either about 90% or about 30% of the time, which broadly matched IMGT annotations. Specific HLA alleles were associated with around 18,000 TCR beta sequences at a false discovery rate of 0.05 in a later analysis. The 87-base-pair reads could not distinguish some IMGT-functional V segments, including TRBV6-2 and TRBV6-3, so those segments were excluded. This cohort had only TCR beta chains sequenced, and the lack of alpha or paired-chain data limited which features could be detected. The classifier was reported to diagnose cytomegalovirus status with high specificity and sensitivity in both the original and validation cohorts. Presence/absence analyses assumed roughly uniform sequencing depth across donors, an assumption that may not hold. A few of the identified cytomegalovirus-associated TCR beta chains were confirmed in vitro to be specific for cytomegalovirus antigens. Correlated functional status among segregating V segments might be attributable to linkage disequilibrium, but an unknown experimental factor could not be ruled out. A group of highly shared sequence variants was considered likely to be a technical artifact of the sequencing pipeline. Immune exposure information for the cohort was limited to CMV serostatus. The study listed approximately 150 TCR beta chains as associated with cytomegalovirus. The authors suggested that the approach could potentially be generalized to other disease states and immunological phenotypes. According to a later analysis, TCR association rates differed among HLA loci, with DRB1 alleles showing the most associated TCRs and HLA-C alleles showing the fewest.

In total, approximately 610 healthy bone marrow donors made up the cohort. At the time of sampling, all cohort members were nominally healthy, though unrecorded immune exposures were likely present. The donor tested CMV seropositive, placing the donor among the 250 to 300 seropositive members of the cohort. Each donor provided a peripheral blood sample, and peripheral blood mononuclear cells were used for TCR beta sequencing. The Qiagen DNeasy Blood Extraction Kit was used to extract genomic DNA from the blood cell samples. The method behind the library was the immunoSEQ multiplex PCR assay. For the multiplex PCR, a mixture combining 60 forward primers for TCR Vbeta segments and 13 reverse primers for TCR Jbeta segments was used. A multiplex PCR assay on genomic DNA amplified the CDR3 region of rearranged TCR beta genes. Amplified TCR beta libraries were sequenced as 87-base-pair reads on the Illumina HiSeq System. The authors processed their data as follows. Across the roughly 700 repertoires, a later analysis counted 80 million or so unique TCR beta chains, approximately 10 million of which were shared by at least two donors. A nearest-neighbor algorithm error-corrected the raw reads and collapsed the reads into unique sequences, merging closely related sequences to remove PCR and sequencing errors. Alignment of CDR3 sequences to IMGT reference sequences was used to assign V, D and J gene segments. For a sequence to be retained, a match of at least six nucleotides to both a V gene segment and a J gene segment was required. Rearrangements were classified as productive when the CDR3 lacked stop codons and remained in frame with V and J, and all other rearrangements were classified as non-productive. CDR3 was defined according to IMGT convention as the region running from the second conserved V-encoded cysteine to the conserved J-encoded phenylalanine. Sequences without an unambiguous match to a single V gene segment were excluded from the earlier analysis of approximately 600 of the donors. An earlier analysis of fewer than 750 of the donors classified V segments as functional when productive rearrangements were above 56.7% and as segregating when the standard deviation between donors was above 5%. To diagnose cytomegalovirus status from the catalog of TCR beta chain sequences, a statistical classification framework was built. A later analysis assigned V and J genes by comparing TCR nucleotide sequences with IMGT/GENE-DB human TR gene sequences. A later analysis assigned CDR3 sequences and most-parsimonious VDJ recombination scenarios with the TCRdist pipeline. A later analysis defined each TCR beta chain by its CDR3 amino acid sequence plus V-gene family, and excluded reads lacking a unique V-gene family. To address suspected cross-contamination and a sequencing artifact, a later analysis removed 592 highly shared, low-generation-probability nucleotide sequences. A later analysis calculated a clonal expansion index for each public chain from normalized within-repertoire ranks of inferred template counts. In a later analysis, generation probabilities were computed with a VDJ recombination model fitted to out-of-frame rearrangements, and the resulting probabilities were checked against IGoR. Hypergeometric tests were used in a later analysis to score TCR-TCR, TCR-HLA and TCR-CMV co-occurrence, with a repertoire-size bias correction applied to the TCR pairs. False discovery rates were estimated in a later analysis by permuting HLA or CMV assignments 20 times. In a later analysis, co-occurring TCRs were grouped with DBSCAN, and TCRdist sequence similarity was added when clustering was performed within HLA-allele-positive subsets. Co-occurrence clustering excluded repertoires with fewer than 30,000 or more than 120,000 public chains, plus five with anomalous nucleotide sharing. TCRdb stores this immuneACCESS table with in-frame sequences only. Part of the clones is absent; in the studies checked, under half of the shortfall reflects unresolved V genes, and no reason is known for the rest. That table furnishes V, J and clone size, whereas the DNA furnished D and trimming. The sample's records list 150,000 to 200,000 clones. Clones ranked in the top ten supply less than 0.95% of the sample.

A note on this clone: Its target antigen remains unknown.

The sequenced sample was PBMCs. The receptor comes from a woman in her late teens or twenties in good health and CMV-seropositive. The chain couples TRBV2 to TRBJ2-5; D gene: possibly TRBD1, on 10 matching bases. The DNA is as follows: TGTGCCAGCAGTGAAGGGCTAGCGGGGACAGGGGTTGAGACCCAGTACTTC. Its translation reads: CASSEGLAGTGVETQYF.